Presented here are 16 T cell receptor beta chains from one specimen sequenced in a study of shared clonotypes between healthy human individuals. Using immunoSEQ multiplex PCR, the repertoire was profiled, and TCRdb retains in-frame clones only, with some absent. The sample carries approximately 980,000 clones, 60% to 85% recorded once. The sequenced sample was memory CD4+ T cells sorted from blood. The subset here: CD45RA-negative fraction. The receptors stem from a man aged 18 to 35 in good health.

The genes are TRBV5-6 and TRBJ2-7; the match to TRBD2 covers 8 bases. CDR3 length equals 14 residues. Germline V CDR1 and CDR2: SGHDT, YYEEEE. Trimming cost V 1 base and J 4 bases; bases outside gene matches: 4. CDR3: CASSLLAGRYEQYF. In nucleotides, the CDR3 is TGTGCCAGCAGCTTGTTAGCGGGAAGGTACGAGCAGTACTTC.

This clone was seen once. V gene TRBV6-1 combines with J gene TRBJ2-7; no reliable D call. The V gene lost 8 bases and the J gene lost 4 bases, with 18 bases spanning the gap. Germline loops: CDR1 MNHNS, CDR2 SASEGT. The CDR3 sequence is 14 residues long. Here the CDR3 reads CASYPTNRAYEQYF. CDR3 sequence (DNA): TGTGCCAGCTACCCGACGAATAGGGCGTACGAGCAGTACTTC.

The chain is built from TRBV4-2 and TRBJ1-2; 8 nucleotides align to TRBD1. The CDR3 consists of 13 residues. V gave up 2 bases and J gave up 7 bases; unmatched junction bases: 3. CDR1 LGHNA and CDR2 YNFKEQ come from the germline V gene. The CDR3 here is CASSQRDRSGYTF. The CDR3 DNA sequence: TGTGCCAGCAGCCAACGGGACAGGTCTGGCTACACCTTC.

This chain uses TRBV11-3 with TRBJ2-3; D unresolved. Germline CDR1 and CDR2: SGHNT and YENEEA. V lost 0 bases and J lost 0, with 10 bases in between. This CDR3 is built from 16 residues. The CDR3 protein is CASSLDRGSSTDTQYF. Here the CDR3 DNA reads TGTGCCAGCAGCTTAGACCGAGGCAGCAGCACAGATACGCAGTATTTT.

The chain combines TRBV6-5 with TRBJ1-3; D gene ambiguous. Trimming shortened V by 5 bases and J by 0 bases, and 8 bases separated the two germline ends. Germline lookup yields CDR1 MNHEY and CDR2 SVGAGI. This CDR3 is built from 14 residues. CDR3 nucleotide sequence: TGTGCCAGCAGTCGAGGGAGCTCTGGAAACACCATATATTTT. This codes for CASSRGSSGNTIYF.

The V gene is TRBV5-4, the J gene TRBJ2-7; 9 bases match TRBD2. This CDR3 has 15 amino acids. CDR1 and CDR2 (germline): SGHNT, YYREEE (reference sequence). V was pared by 0 bases and J by 5 bases, with 6 bases of the junction left unmatched. The chain's CDR3 is CASSLDLAGPDEQYF. The CDR3 DNA follows: TGTGCCAGCAGCTTGGATCTAGCGGGGCCTGACGAGCAGTACTTC.

This sequence joins TRBV5-1 and TRBJ1-2; no reliable D call. V lost 0 bases, J lost 2 bases, and 11 bases lay in between. Germline V gene lookup returns CDR1 SGHRS and CDR2 YFSETQ. This CDR3 comprises 15 residues. CDR3 loop: CASSLDGPWNYGYTF. DNA of the CDR3: TGCGCCAGCAGCTTGGACGGACCTTGGAACTATGGCTACACCTTC.

The J gene is TRBJ2-1, the V gene TRBV6-4, with TRBD2 matching over 11 bases. The CDR3 consists of 13 residues. Looked up from germline, CDR1 is MRHNA and CDR2 is SNTAGT. The V gene end was trimmed by 5 bases and the J gene end by 8 bases; junction bases not matched to a gene: 2. The CDR3 sequence is CASSSSGRDEQFF. The DNA of the CDR3 is TGTGCCAGCAGTAGTAGCGGGAGGGATGAGCAGTTCTTC.

Remarks on this clone: Other DNA variants within this sample encode the same CDR3. This sequence joins TRBV2 and TRBJ2-3, with 7 bases aligning to TRBD1. J lost 1 base, V lost 4 bases, and 5 bases had no gene match. This CDR3 has 15 amino acids. CDR1 SNHLY and CDR2 FYNNEI come from the germline V gene. The CDR3 region is CASSGQGARTDTQYF. The CDR3 DNA is TGTGCCAGCAGTGGACAGGGCGCCCGCACAGATACGCAGTATTTT.

This chain's CDR3 is CASSLGGTYNSPLHF. In nucleotides, the CDR3 is TGTGCCAGCAGCTTGGGAGGGACCTATAATTCACCCCTCCACTTT. J is TRBJ1-6 and V is TRBV5-5; no definite D call. The CDR3 length is 15 residues. Trimming shortened V by 0 bases and J by 2 bases, and 6 bases separated the two germline ends. Germline V lookup: CDR1 SGHKS, CDR2 YYEKEE (reference sequence).

This chain links TRBV2 with TRBJ1-4; D remains unclear. This CDR3 is built from 13 residues. The V end was cut by 7 bases, the J end by 4 bases, with 10 bases between. CDR1 SNHLY and CDR2 FYNNEI come from the germline V gene. The CDR3 protein is CASKQEFNEKLFF. The CDR3 bases are TGTGCCAGCAAGCAGGAGTTTAATGAAAAACTGTTTTTT.

As regards this clone: Other DNA sequences in this sample translate to the same CDR3. V is TRBV15 and J is TRBJ2-7; D may match TRBD1 or TRBD2 (5 bases each). Germline V gene lookup returns CDR1 LNHNV and CDR2 YYDKDF (reference sequence). Trimming removed 1 base at V and 0 bases at J, with 7 bases between. This CDR3 has 14 residues. The CDR3 loop is CATSRGGASYEQYF. CDR3 coding DNA: TGTGCCACCAGCAGAGGAGGGGCCTCCTACGAGCAGTACTTC.

This clone was observed a few times. The rearrangement uses TRBV10-3 and TRBJ1-1; 9 nucleotides match TRBD1. V lost 3 bases to trimming and J lost 4 bases; unmatched junction nucleotides: 9. The CDR3 is 16 residues long. Germline V gives CDR1 ENHRY, CDR2 SYGVKD. This CDR3 reads CAISDTGGSWSTEAFF. Here the CDR3 DNA reads TGTGCCATCAGTGATACAGGGGGCTCGTGGAGCACTGAAGCTTTCTTT.

This clone was picked up one time. The rearrangement joins TRBV19 to TRBJ1-5, with 7 bases matching TRBD1. V was pared by 1 base and J by 6 bases, with 3 bases of the junction left unmatched. Germline V gene data show CDR1 as LNHDA and CDR2 as SQIVND (reference sequence). The CDR3 has 14 amino acids. The CDR3 DNA follows: TGTGCCAGTAGTATAGCTCCAGGGGGTCAGCCCCAGCATTTT. Translating gives CASSIAPGGQPQHF.

This rearrangement joins TRBV6-6 to TRBJ1-4; TRBD1 matches at 10 bases. The germline V gene encodes CDR1 MNHNY and CDR2 SVGAGI (reference sequence). J gave up 8 bases and V 5 bases, and 8 bases lay outside the gene matches. The CDR3 covers 15 residues. The CDR3: CASSGRQGAGEKLFF. In DNA, the CDR3 is TGTGCCAGCAGTGGCCGACAGGGGGCAGGGGAAAAACTGTTTTTT.

The rearrangement links TRBV5-8 to TRBJ2-7, with unresolved D. From germline, CDR1 is SGHTS and CDR2 YDEGEE. The CDR3 is 14 residues long. V was shortened by 4 bases and J by 3 bases, with 14 bases between the two germline ends. Here the CDR3 reads CASSPRLVVYEQYF. The CDR3 DNA sequence: TGTGCCAGCAGCCCGCGGCTGGTGGTCTACGAGCAGTACTTC. The full variable domain, completed using reference TRBV5-8 and TRBJ2-7, is EAGVTQSPTHLIKTRGQQATLRCSPISGHTSVYWYQQALGLGLQFLLWYDEGEERNRGNFPPRFSGRQFPNYSSELNVNALELEDSALYLCASSPRLVVYEQYFGPGTRLTVT.